The present entry profiles one T cell receptor (beta chain) with its context. Antigen unknown. The data were produced by immunoSEQ multiplex PCR, yet TCRdb's version contains in-frame clones alone and is incomplete. The table includes some 56,000 clones, 70% to 90% detected once. With 3 bases removed from V and 0 bases from J, the gap between germline ends came to 6 bases. This CDR3 region has 13 residues. CDR1 is SQVTM and CDR2 is ANQGSEA in the germline V gene. This sample is part of a study of T cell responses to AZD1222 COVID-19 vaccine. Study-wide points: Most donors were white British, females outnumbered males, and clonal diversity was possibly underestimated.

Here the sequenced sample was peripheral blood, taken on day 0 of AZD1222 vaccination. The V call is TRBV29-1, the J call TRBJ2-1; D gene uncertain. This TCR was recovered from an adult in good health. The CDR3 nucleotides are TGCAGCGTTGATCCGAGCTCCTACAATGAGCAGTTCTTC. Residues: CSVDPSSYNEQFF.